A single sample is the source of the 3 T cell receptor beta chains below, sequenced in a study of T-cell reconstitution after alpha-beta-depleted transplantation in children. TCRbeta library preparation incorporated unique molecular identifiers. TCRdb analysed the PCR reads with MiXCR anew, one entry per CDR3 protein. The sample includes 200,000 to 250,000 distinct CDR3 sequences, 12% of them seen just once. Sequences were derived from PBMCs from the stem cell graft donor, sampled from the stem cell graft. The receptors originated from a human donor who donated a stem cell graft to a child with acute lymphoblastic leukemia.

In its sample, this clonotype was seen many times. V and J are TRBV20-1 and TRBJ1-1, with a tentative D call TRBD1 (6 bases). Germline CDR1 and CDR2: DFQATT and SNEGSKA (reference sequence). This CDR3 comprises 14 residues. Trimming removed 3 bases at V and 4 bases at J, with 15 bases between. The DNA for the CDR3 is TGCAGTGCTAGCCCGGGGGGCAGCGGCACTGAAGCTTTCTTT. It encodes CSASPGGSGTEAFF.

This clonotype was seen repeatedly, ten times or more. Sequence at one end of the junction differs from germline and may be a read error. This chain uses TRBV4-3 with TRBJ2-1, with TRBD2 matching 8 bases. Germline V gives CDR1 LGHNA, CDR2 YSLEER. This CDR3 is built from 20 residues. Here the CDR3 reads CASSQVAGDSVAGPYDEQFF. As DNA, the CDR3 is TGCGCCAGCAGCCAAGTCGCTGGGGACTCGGTAGCGGGACCCTACGATGAGCAGTTCTTC.

There are many counts of this clonotype. The V and J genes are TRBV6-1 and TRBJ2-3, with D hard to call. The CDR3 is made up of 12 amino acids. The germline CDR1 and CDR2 sequences are MNHNS and SASEGT. The V and J ends lost 7 bases and 5 bases respectively, with 10 bases between them. The CDR3 DNA is TGTGCCAGCACCGATTTACGAGATACGCAGTATTTT. Its protein product is CASTDLRDTQYF.